These T cell receptor beta chains were read from a single sample in a study of cytomegalovirus exposure and HLA in healthy donors. TCRdb's copy holds only in-frame clones and misses some; the assay was immunoSEQ multiplex PCR. This sample has roughly 130,000 clones, with approximately 87% found just once. The specimen was PBMCs. All receptors derive from a man younger than 30 in good health and CMV-seronegative. The CDR3 runs from the conserved cysteine through the conserved F or W. A D gene is named only where the DNA matches it firmly. The listing skips clone size in some rows; elsewhere it reads once, few, many or a size class.

TRBJ1-1 | TRBV27 | NA | NA | CASSILGGDTEAFF | TGTGCCAGCAGTATACTAGGGGGTGACACTGAAGCTTTCTTT
TRBJ1-4 | TRBV6-1 | few | NA | CASSLNRVTNEKLFF | TGTGCCAGCAGCCTTAACAGGGTTACTAATGAAAAACTGTTTTTT
TRBJ1-1 | TRBV27 | NA | NA | CASSLLGQGSHAFF | TGTGCCAGCAGTTTATTGGGACAAGGATCCCACGCTTTCTTT
TRBJ2-1 | TRBV18 | NA | TRBD2 | CASSAAGLAGGFEQFF | TGTGCCAGCTCAGCCGCAGGACTAGCGGGGGGATTTGAGCAGTTCTTC
TRBJ2-7 | TRBV27 | NA | TRBD1 | CASSTRDSSYEQYF | TGTGCCAGCAGTACCCGGGACAGCTCCTACGAGCAGTACTTC
TRBJ2-7 | TRBV4-1 | NA | TRBD1 | CASSQDPFDRGRIYEQYF | TGCGCCAGCAGCCAAGACCCTTTCGACAGGGGGAGAATTTACGAGCAGTACTTC
TRBJ1-3 | TRBV10-3 | NA | TRBD1 | CAISEGTGGISGNTIYF | TGTGCCATCAGTGAGGGGACAGGGGGCATCTCTGGAAACACCATATATTTT
TRBJ2-3 | TRBV25-1 | NA | NA | CASSDAGRRDTQYF | TGTGCCAGCAGTGACGCAGGGCGGAGAGATACGCAGTATTTT
TRBJ1-1 | TRBV6-1 | NA | NA | CASSDFLDRSTEAFF | TGTGCCAGCAGTGACTTCCTAGACAGGTCCACTGAAGCTTTCTTT
TRBJ1-2 | TRBV7-9 | NA | NA | CASSYGGLNYGYTF | TGTGCCAGCAGCTACGGAGGGCTTAACTATGGCTACACCTTC
TRBJ2-1 | TRBV20-1 | NA | NA | CSVRRSDGEFF | TGCAGTGTCAGGAGATCGGACGGGGAGTTCTTC
TRBJ1-4 | TRBV25-1 | NA | NA | CASSDSGFNEKLFF | TGTGCCAGCAGTGATTCAGGTTTTAATGAAAAACTGTTTTTT
TRBJ2-3 | TRBV10-3 | NA | TRBD1 | CAISETGTGGDTQYF | TGTGCCATCAGTGAGACCGGGACAGGGGGAGATACGCAGTATTTT
TRBJ2-1 | TRBV6-1 | NA | NA | CASIPGILNNEQFF | TGTGCCAGCATCCCGGGGATCCTAAACAATGAGCAGTTCTTC
TRBJ2-2 | TRBV28 | NA | NA | CASVTGTGELFF | TGTGCCAGCGTTACGGGGACCGGGGAGCTGTTTTTT